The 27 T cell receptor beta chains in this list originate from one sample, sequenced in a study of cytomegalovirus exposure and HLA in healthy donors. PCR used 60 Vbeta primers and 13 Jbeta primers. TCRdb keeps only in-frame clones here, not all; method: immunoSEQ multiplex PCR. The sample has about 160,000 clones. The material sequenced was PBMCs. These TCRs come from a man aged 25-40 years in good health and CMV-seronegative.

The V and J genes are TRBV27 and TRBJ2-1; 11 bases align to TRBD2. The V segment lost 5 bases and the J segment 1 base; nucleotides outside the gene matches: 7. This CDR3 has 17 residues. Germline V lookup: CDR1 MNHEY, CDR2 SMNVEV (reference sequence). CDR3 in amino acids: CASSRPTSGRSYNEQFF. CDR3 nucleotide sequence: TGTGCCAGCAGTCGACCTACTAGCGGGAGATCCTACAATGAGCAGTTCTTC.

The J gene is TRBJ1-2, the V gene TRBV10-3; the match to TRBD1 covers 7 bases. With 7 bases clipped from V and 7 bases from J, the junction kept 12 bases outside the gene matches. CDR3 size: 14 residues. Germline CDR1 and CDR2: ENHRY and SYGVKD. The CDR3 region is CAITGQGGSGGYTF. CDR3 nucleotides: TGTGCCATCACAGGCCAGGGGGGTTCTGGTGGCTACACCTTC.

CDR3 sequence: CASSTSSGRTADTQYF. The CDR3 DNA reads as TGTGCCAGCAGTACCTCTAGCGGGAGAACCGCAGATACGCAGTATTTT. The chain is built from TRBV28 and TRBJ2-3; 10 nucleotides align to TRBD2. V dropped 5 bases and J dropped 4; count of bases not matched to a gene: 9. The germline CDR1 and CDR2 sequences are MDHEN and SYDVKM. This CDR3 has 16 amino acids.

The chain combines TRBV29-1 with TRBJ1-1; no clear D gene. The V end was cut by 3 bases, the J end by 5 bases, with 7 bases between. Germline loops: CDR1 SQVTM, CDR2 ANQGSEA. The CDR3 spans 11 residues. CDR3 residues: CSVESVTEAFF. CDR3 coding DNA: TGCAGCGTTGAGTCGGTGACTGAAGCTTTCTTT.

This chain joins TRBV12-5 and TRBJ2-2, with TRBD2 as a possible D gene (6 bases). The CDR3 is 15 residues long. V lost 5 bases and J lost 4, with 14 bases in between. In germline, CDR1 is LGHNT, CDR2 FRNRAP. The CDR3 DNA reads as TGTGCTAGTGGTCTTCGCGGGATACTCACCGGGGAGCTGTTTTTT. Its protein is CASGLRGILTGELFF.

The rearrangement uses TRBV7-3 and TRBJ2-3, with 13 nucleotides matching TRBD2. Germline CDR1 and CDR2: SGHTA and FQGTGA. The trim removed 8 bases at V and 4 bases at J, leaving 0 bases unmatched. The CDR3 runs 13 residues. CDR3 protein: CASGLAGADTQYF. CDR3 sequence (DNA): TGTGCCAGCGGACTAGCGGGGGCAGATACGCAGTATTTT.

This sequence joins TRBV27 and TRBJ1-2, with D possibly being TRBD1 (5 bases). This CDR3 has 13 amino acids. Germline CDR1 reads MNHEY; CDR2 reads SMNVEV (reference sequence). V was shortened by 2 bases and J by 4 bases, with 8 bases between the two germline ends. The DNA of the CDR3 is TGTGCCAGCAGTTTAAATGGGGCCTATGGCTACACCTTC. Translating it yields CASSLNGAYGYTF.

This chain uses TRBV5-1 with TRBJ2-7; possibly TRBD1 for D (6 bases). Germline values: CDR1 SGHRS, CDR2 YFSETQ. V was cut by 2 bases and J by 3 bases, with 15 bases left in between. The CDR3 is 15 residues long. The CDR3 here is CASSFLAGAGYEQYF. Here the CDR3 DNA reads TGCGCCAGCAGCTTTTTAGCAGGGGCAGGCTACGAGCAGTACTTC.

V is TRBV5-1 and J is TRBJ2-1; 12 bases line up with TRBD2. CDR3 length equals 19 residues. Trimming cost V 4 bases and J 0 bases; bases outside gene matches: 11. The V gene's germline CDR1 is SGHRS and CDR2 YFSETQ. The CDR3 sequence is CASSHNRTSGISSYNEQFF. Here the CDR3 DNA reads TGCGCCAGCAGCCACAACAGGACTAGCGGGATTAGCTCCTACAATGAGCAGTTCTTC.

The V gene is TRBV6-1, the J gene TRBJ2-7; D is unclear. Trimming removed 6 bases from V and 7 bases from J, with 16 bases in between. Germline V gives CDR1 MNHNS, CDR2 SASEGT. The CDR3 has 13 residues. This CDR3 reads CASRSEFVQEQYF. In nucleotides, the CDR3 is TGTGCCAGCAGGAGCGAGTTTGTACAAGAGCAGTACTTC.

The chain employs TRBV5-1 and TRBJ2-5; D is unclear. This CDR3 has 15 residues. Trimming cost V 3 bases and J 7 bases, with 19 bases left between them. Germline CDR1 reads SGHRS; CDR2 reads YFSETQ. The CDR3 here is CASSYISTAGRTQYF. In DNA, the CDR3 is TGCGCCAGCAGCTATATAAGTACGGCAGGTCGGACCCAGTACTTC.

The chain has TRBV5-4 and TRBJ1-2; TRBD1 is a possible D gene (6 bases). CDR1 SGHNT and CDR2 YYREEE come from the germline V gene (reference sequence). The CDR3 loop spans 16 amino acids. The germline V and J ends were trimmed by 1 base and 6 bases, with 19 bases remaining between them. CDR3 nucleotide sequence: TGTGCCAGCAGCTTGTTTTGGGGAGGGGGGCAGAATGGCTACACCTTC. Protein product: CASSLFWGGGQNGYTF.

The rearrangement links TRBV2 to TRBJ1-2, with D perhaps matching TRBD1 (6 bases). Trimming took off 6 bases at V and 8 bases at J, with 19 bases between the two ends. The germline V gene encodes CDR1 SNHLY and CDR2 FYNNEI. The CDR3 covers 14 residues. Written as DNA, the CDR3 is TGTGCCAGCAGGCCCGTAGGACAGCTGGTGGGCTACACCTTC. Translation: CASRPVGQLVGYTF.

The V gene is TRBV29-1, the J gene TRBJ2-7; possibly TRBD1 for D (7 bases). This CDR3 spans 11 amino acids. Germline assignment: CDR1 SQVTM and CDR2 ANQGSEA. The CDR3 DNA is TGCACCGGCGGGGACAGCTACGAGCAGTACTTC. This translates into CTGGDSYEQYF.

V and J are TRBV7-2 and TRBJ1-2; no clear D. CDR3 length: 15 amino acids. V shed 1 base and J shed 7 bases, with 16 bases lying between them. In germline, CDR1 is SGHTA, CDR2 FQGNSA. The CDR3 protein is CASSLDEHRVRGYTF. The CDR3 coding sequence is TGTGCCAGCAGCTTAGATGAGCACCGAGTTCGTGGCTACACCTTC.

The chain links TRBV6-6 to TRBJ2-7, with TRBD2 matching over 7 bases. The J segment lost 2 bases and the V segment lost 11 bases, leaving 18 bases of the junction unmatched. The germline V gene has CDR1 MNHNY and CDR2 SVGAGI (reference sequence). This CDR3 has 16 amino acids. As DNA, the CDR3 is TGTGCCGGCACCACGGGGACGGGGACTATTACCTACGAGCAGTACTTC. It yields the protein CAGTTGTGTITYEQYF.

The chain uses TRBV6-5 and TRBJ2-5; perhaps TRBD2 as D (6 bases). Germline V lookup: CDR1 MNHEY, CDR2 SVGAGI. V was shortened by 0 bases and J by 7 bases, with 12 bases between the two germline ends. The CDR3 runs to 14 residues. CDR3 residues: CASSYSGGGRTQYF. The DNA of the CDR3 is TGTGCCAGCAGTTACTCCGGGGGAGGTAGGACCCAGTACTTC.

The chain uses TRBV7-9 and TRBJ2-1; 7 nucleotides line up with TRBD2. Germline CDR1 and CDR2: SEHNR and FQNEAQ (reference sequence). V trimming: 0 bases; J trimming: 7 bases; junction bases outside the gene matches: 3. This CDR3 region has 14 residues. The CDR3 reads CASSLAGGLNEQFF. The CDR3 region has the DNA TGTGCCAGCAGCTTAGCGGGAGGGCTGAATGAGCAGTTCTTC.

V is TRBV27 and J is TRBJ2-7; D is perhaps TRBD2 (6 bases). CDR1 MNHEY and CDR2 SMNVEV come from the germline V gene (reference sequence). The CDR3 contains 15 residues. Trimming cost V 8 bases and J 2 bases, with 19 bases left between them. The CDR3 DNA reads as TGTGCCAGCGGTGATCCCGGGGGATTTCCCTACGAGCAGTACTTC. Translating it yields CASGDPGGFPYEQYF.

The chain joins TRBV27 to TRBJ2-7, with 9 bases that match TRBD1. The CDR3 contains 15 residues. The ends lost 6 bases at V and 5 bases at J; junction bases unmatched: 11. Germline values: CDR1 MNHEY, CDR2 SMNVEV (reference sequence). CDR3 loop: CASRVPGTGLDEQYF. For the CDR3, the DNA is TGTGCCAGCAGGGTCCCCGGGACAGGGCTCGACGAGCAGTACTTC.

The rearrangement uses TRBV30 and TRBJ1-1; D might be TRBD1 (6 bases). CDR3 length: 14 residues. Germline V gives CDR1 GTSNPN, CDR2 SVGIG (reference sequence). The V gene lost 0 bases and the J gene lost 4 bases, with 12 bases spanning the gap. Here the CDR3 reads CAWSVMRGPTEAFF. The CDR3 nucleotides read TGTGCCTGGAGTGTCATGCGGGGGCCCACTGAAGCTTTCTTT.

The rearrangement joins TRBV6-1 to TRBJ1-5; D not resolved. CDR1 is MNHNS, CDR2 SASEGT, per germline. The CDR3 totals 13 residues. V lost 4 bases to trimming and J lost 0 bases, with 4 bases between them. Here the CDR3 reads CASSVISNQPQHF. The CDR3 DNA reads TGTGCCAGCAGTGTCATTAGCAATCAGCCCCAGCATTTT.

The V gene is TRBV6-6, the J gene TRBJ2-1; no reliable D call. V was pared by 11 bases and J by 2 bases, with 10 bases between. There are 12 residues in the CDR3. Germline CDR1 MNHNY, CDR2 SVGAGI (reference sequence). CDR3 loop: CAVGLAYNEQFF. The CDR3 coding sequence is TGTGCCGTCGGTCTAGCCTACAATGAGCAGTTCTTC.

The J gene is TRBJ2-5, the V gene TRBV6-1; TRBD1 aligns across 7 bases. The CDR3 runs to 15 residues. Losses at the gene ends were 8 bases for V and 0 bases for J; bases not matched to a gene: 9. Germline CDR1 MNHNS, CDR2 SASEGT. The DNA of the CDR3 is TGTGCCAGCGTTTTAGGGCAGGGGGACCAAGAGACCCAGTACTTC. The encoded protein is CASVLGQGDQETQYF.

Written as DNA, the CDR3 is TGTGCCAGCAGTTTGGGGACAGGGAGAATCAATGAGCAGTTCTTC. Protein product: CASSLGTGRINEQFF. V is TRBV28 and J is TRBJ2-1; 9 nucleotides match TRBD1. Germline values: CDR1 MDHEN, CDR2 SYDVKM. Trimming removed 3 bases from V and 6 bases from J; junction bases left unmatched: 6. The CDR3 runs 15 residues.

The CDR3 here is CASSFGSGTANTEAFF. The DNA for the CDR3 is TGTGCCAGCAGCTTCGGCTCCGGGACAGCGAACACTGAAGCTTTCTTT. The rearrangement links TRBV13 to TRBJ1-1; 7 bases align to TRBD1. Germline CDR1 and CDR2: PRHDT and FYEKMQ (reference sequence). V lost 3 bases and J lost 1; bases outside the gene matches: 8. The CDR3 extends over 16 amino acids. Filled out from reference TRBV13 and TRBJ1-1, the complete variable domain reads AAGVIQSPRHLIKEKRETATLKCYPIPRHDTVYWYQQGPGQDPQFLISFYEKMQSDKGSIPDRFSAQQFSDYHSELNMSSLELGDSALYFCASSFGSGTANTEAFFGQGTRLTVV.

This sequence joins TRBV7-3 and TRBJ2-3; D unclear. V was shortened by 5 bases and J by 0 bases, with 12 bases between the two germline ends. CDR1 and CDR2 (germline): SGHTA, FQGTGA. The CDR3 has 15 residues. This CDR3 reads CASSLGVSSTDTQYF. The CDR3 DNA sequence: TGTGCCAGCAGCCTCGGTGTTTCTAGCACAGATACGCAGTATTTT.